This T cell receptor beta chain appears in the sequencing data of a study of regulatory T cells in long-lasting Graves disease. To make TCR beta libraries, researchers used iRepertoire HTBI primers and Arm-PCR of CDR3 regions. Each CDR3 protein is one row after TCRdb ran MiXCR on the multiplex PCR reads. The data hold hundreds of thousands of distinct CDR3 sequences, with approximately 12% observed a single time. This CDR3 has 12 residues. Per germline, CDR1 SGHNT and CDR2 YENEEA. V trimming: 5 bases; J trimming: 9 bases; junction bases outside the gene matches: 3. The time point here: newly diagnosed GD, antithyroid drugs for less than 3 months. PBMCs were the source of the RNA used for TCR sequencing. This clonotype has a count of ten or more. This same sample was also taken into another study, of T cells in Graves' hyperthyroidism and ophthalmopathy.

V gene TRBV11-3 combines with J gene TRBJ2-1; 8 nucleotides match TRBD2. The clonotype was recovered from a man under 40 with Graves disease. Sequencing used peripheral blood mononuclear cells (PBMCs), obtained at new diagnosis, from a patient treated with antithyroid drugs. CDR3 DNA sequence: TGTGCCAGCAGCCGGGGGGGGGTTGAGCAGTTCTTC. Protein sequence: CASSRGGVEQFF.